Reported below is one T cell receptor (beta chain). Its antigen remains unidentified. It was with 60 Vbeta and 13 Jbeta primers that the PCR ran. This table comes from immunoSEQ multiplex PCR, and its TCRdb copy is limited to in-frame clones, with some not included. Among around 90,000 clones listed, 70% to 80% were seen once. These data are taken from a study of cytomegalovirus exposure and HLA in healthy donors. Across the whole study: Among the roughly 400 genotyped donors, 81% were placed in the Caucasian-associated ancestry cluster. The study, taken as a whole, reports: TCR beta chains numbering some 150 were designated cytomegalovirus-associated.

This receptor was obtained from a man between 25 and 39 years old in good health and CMV-seronegative. The sequenced sample consisted of PBMCs.

The DNA for the CDR3 is TGTGCCAGCAGCCTACAGGGTAGGAACACTGAAGCTTTCTTT. This sequence encodes CASSLQGRNTEAFF. The chain carries TRBV7-2 and TRBJ1-1, with D possibly being TRBD1 (6 bases). Looked up from germline, CDR1 is SGHTA and CDR2 is FQGNSA. This CDR3 spans 14 amino acids. V lost 5 bases and J 1 base, leaving 11 bases between the germline ends.